This T cell receptor beta chain stems from a study of T cell clonotyping in hematopoietic cell transplantation. The assay was immunoSEQ multiplex PCR, and TCRdb's table has in-frame clones only and misses some. Of about 14,000 clones listed, about nine tenths were seen once; the top ten hold roughly 13%. This clone came up once. Its cognate antigen is unknown. Study-level points and caveats: CD4 and CD8 repertoire contributions could not be separated without sorting. Higher Inverse Simpson Index values in graft donor and pretransplant recipient predicted broader posttransplant TCR diversity. Few recipient clonotypes overlapped donors; over 95% were de novo at given depth. Pathologically expanded recipient clonotypes increased progressively from day 30 to day 180 as diversity fell.

Germline V gene data show CDR1 as SGHVS and CDR2 as FQNEAQ. The CDR3 loop spans 15 amino acids. The V end lost 5 bases, the J end lost 4 bases, and 17 bases lay between the germline ends. This chain links TRBV7-8 with TRBJ2-5; D not certain. The sample was PBMCs, taken 100 days after allogeneic stem cell transplant. The TCR was taken from a male patient aged 50 to 59 who had an allogeneic stem cell transplant from an unrelated donor, so T cells may come from the graft donor. Some clones in this sample may be carry-over from other donors' samples. The CDR3 DNA sequence: TGTGCCAGCAGCCAGTCCCCGGGTGAGAGAGAGACCCAGTACTTC. It yields the protein CASSQSPGERETQYF.